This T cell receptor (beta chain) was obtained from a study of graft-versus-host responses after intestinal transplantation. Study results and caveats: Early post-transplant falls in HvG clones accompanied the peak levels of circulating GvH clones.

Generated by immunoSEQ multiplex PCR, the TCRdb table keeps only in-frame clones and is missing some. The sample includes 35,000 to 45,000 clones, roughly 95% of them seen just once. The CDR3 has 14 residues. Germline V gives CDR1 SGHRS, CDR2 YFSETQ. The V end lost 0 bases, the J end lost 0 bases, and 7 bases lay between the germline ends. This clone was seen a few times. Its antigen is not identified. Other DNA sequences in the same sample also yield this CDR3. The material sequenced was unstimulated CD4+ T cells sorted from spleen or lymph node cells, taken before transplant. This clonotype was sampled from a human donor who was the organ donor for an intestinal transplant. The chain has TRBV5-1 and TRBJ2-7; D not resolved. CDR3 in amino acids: CASSLAASSYEQYF. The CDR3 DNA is TGCGCCAGCAGCTTGGCAGCGAGCTCCTACGAGCAGTACTTC. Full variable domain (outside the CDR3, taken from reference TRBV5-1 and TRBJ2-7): KAGVTQTPRYLIKTRGQQVTLSCSPISGHRSVSWYQQTPGQGLQFLFEYFSETQRNKGNFPGRFSGRQFSNSRSEMNVSTLELGDSALYLCASSLAASSYEQYFGPGTRLTVT.